The present T cell receptor (beta chain) was sequenced within a study of T cells in Graves' hyperthyroidism and ophthalmopathy. This clonotype was seen a handful of times. Amplified TCR beta CDR3 regions came from RNA transcripts. The TCR CDR3 first-round RT-PCR relied on the HTBI primer set. Each CDR3 protein is one row after TCRdb ran MiXCR on the multiplex PCR reads. The table lists some 550,000 distinct CDR3 sequences, roughly 20% of them singletons. Germline assignment: CDR1 LGHNT and CDR2 FRNRAP. The CDR3 length is 16 residues. Unmatched junction bases numbered 10, after V lost 2 bases and J lost 3 bases. Among the patients, aged 18 to 65, hyperthyroidism was newly diagnosed and had lasted under 2 months. Exclusion of a patient resulted from uncontrolled infection, other autoimmune disease, pregnancy or lactation.

The source of this sequence is a young man with Graves' hyperthyroidism. Specimen: blood. The rearrangement joins TRBV12-5 to TRBJ2-7, with TRBD2 identical over 7 bases. CDR3 sequence (DNA): TGTGCTAGTGGTTTGTCGGGGGGTAGGGACCGCTACGAGCAGTACTTC. This codes for CASGLSGGRDRYEQYF.